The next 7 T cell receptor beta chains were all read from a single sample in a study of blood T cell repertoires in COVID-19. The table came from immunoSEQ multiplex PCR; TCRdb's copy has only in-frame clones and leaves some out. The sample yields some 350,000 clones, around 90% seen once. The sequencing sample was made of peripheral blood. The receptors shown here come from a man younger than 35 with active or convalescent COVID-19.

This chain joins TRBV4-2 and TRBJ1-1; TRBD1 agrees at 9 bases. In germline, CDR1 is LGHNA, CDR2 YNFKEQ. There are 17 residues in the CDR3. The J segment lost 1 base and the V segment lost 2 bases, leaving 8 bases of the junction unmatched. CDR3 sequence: CASSQPDKTGGNTEAFF. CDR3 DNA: TGTGCCAGCAGCCAACCAGACAAGACAGGGGGGAACACTGAAGCTTTCTTT.

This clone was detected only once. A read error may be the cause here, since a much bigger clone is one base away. Here the CDR3 DNA reads TGCGCCAGCAGTCTGGACAGCCCCTATGGCTACACCTTC. Amino acids: CASSLDSPYGYTF. This chain uses TRBV10-2 with TRBJ1-2; maybe TRBD1 (6 bases). CDR1 and CDR2 from the germline V gene are WSHSY and SAAADI. V was pared by 5 bases and J by 4 bases, with 11 bases between. The CDR3 has 13 residues.

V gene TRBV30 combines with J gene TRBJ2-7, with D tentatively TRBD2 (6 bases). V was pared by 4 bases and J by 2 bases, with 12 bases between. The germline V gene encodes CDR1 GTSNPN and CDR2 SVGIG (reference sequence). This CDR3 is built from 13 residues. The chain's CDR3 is CAWTGDSTYEQYF. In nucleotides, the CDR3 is TGTGCCTGGACGGGGGACTCCACCTACGAGCAGTACTTC.

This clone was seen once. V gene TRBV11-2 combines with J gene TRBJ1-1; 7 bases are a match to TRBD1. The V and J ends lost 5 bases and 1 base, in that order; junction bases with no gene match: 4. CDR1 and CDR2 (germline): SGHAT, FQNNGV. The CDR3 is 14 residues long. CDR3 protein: CASSLRQGNTEAFF. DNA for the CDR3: TGTGCCAGCAGCCTGCGACAGGGGAACACTGAAGCTTTCTTT.

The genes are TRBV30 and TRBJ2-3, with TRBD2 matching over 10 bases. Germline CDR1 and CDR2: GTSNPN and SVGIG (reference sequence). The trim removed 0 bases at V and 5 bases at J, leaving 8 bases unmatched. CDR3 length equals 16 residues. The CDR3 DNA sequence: TGTGCCTGGAGTGTACCAGCTAGCGGGAGAGTAGATACGCAGTATTTT. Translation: CAWSVPASGRVDTQYF.

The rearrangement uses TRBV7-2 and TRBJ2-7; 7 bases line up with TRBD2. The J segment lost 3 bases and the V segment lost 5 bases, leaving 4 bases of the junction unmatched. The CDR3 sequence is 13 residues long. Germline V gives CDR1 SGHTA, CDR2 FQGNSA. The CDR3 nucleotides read TGTGCCAGCAGCAAGCGGGATAGCTACGAGCAGTACTTC. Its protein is CASSKRDSYEQYF.

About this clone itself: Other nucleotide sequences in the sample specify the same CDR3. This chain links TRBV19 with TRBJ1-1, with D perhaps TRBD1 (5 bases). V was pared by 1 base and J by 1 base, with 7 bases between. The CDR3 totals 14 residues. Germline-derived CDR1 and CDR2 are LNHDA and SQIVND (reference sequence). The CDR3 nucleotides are TGTGCCAGTAGTATAGGCCAGGGGAACACTGAAGCTTTCTTT. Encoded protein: CASSIGQGNTEAFF.